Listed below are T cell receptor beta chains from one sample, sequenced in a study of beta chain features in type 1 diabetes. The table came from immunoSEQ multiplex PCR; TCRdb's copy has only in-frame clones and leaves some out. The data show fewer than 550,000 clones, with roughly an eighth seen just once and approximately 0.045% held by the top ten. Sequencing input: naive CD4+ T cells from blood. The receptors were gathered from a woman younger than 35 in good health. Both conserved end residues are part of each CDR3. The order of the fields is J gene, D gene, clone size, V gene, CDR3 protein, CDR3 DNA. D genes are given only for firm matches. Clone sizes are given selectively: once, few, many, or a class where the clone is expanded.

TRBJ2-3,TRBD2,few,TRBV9,CASSVTSGGNPDTQYF,TGTGCCAGCAGCGTAACTAGCGGGGGGAACCCAGATACGCAGTATTTT
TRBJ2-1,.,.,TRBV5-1,CASSLNRNEQFF,TGCGCCAGCAGCTTAAACCGGAATGAGCAGTTCTTC
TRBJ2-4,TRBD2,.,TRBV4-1,CASSRGLAGGLAKNIQYF,TGCGCCAGCAGCCGGGGACTAGCGGGAGGGTTGGCCAAAAACATTCAGTACTTC
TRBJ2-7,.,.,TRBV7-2,CASSLTGPRYEQYF,TGTGCCAGCAGCTTAACCGGCCCTCGGTACGAGCAGTACTTC
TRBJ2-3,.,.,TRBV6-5,CASSSPGPDTQYF,TGTGCCAGCAGTTCCCCAGGGCCAGATACGCAGTATTTT
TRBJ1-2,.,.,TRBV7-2,CASSTNGGYTF,TGTGCCAGCAGCACTAACGGTGGCTACACCTTC
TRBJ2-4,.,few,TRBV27,CASRETGRFIAKNIQYF,TGTGCCAGCAGAGAGACGGGGCGCTTTATAGCCAAAAACATTCAGTACTTC
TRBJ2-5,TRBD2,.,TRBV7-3,CASSTSGRGEETQYF,TGTGCCAGCAGCACCAGCGGGAGAGGCGAAGAGACCCAGTACTTC
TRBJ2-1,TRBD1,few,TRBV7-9,CASRIQGAPYNEQFF,TGTGCCAGCAGGATACAGGGGGCGCCGTACAATGAGCAGTTCTTC
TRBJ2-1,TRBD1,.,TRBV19,CASRPDRGYNEQFF,TGTGCCAGTAGACCGGACAGGGGATACAATGAGCAGTTCTTC
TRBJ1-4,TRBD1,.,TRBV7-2,CASSLYRGANEKLFF,TGTGCCAGCAGCTTATACAGGGGAGCTAATGAAAAACTGTTTTTT
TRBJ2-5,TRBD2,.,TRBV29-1,CSVIPGGETQYF,TGCAGCGTTATTCCGGGAGGAGAGACCCAGTACTTC
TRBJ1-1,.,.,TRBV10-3,CAIGKQGNTEAFF,TGTGCCATCGGAAAACAGGGGAACACTGAAGCTTTCTTT
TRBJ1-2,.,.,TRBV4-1,CASSQGPQGRGYGYTF,TGCGCCAGCAGCCAAGGCCCGCAGGGGCGCGGGTATGGCTACACCTTC